This T cell receptor (beta chain) is drawn from a study of blood T cell repertoires in COVID-19. On the study more broadly: PBMCs, B-cell-depleted T cells, or T cells were the source of the cDNA or gDNA that made up the material.

Produced via immunoSEQ multiplex PCR; TCRdb's table is partial and in-frame only. The top ten hold about 3.1% of the sample, which has around 270,000 clones, around nine tenths seen once. Germline V gene sequence: CDR1 SGHRS, CDR2 YFSETQ. V lost 7 bases to trimming and J lost 2 bases; unmatched junction nucleotides: 0. This CDR3 comprises 12 residues. Enrollees, about 18 to 90 years old, lived in roughly 24 US areas. Participant-given clinical history determined each cohort assignment. Sequencing was performed on PBMCs or T cells enriched from blood (not recorded which). The V call is TRBV5-1, the J call TRBJ1-2; 9 bases line up with TRBD1. The source is a woman in her thirties or forties who had been exposed to COVID-19. CDR3 protein: CASGQGNYGYTF. The CDR3 DNA reads TGCGCCAGCGGACAGGGGAACTATGGCTACACCTTC. The variable domain in full, completed from reference TRBV5-1 and TRBJ1-2, reads KAGVTQTPRYLIKTRGQQVTLSCSPISGHRSVSWYQQTPGQGLQFLFEYFSETQRNKGNFPGRFSGRQFSNSRSEMNVSTLELGDSALYLCASGQGNYGYTFGSGTRLTVV.